This T cell receptor beta chain is from a study of cytomegalovirus exposure and HLA in healthy donors. General study results and limits: For presence/absence analyses, sequencing depth was assumed to be roughly uniform across donors. Clonal expansion was found to be greater in HLA-associated TCR beta chains than in equally common others in a later analysis.

A word on this clone: Antigen unknown.

PCR employed 60 Vbeta and 13 Jbeta primers. Original handling: Some 10 million of the 75 million to 95 million unique TCR beta chains counted in a later analysis were shared. Some clones are missing from TCRdb's copy, which holds only in-frame ones; the method was immunoSEQ multiplex PCR. V, J and clone size are taken as reported in that table, and D and trimming were inferred from the DNA itself. The table lists roughly 170,000 clones, around 80% of them singletons, with around 4.4% in the top ten. Germline lookup yields CDR1 SQVTM and CDR2 ANQGSEA. The CDR3 loop spans 11 amino acids. The sample comprised PBMCs. The TCR comes from a woman in her forties or fifties in good health and CMV-seropositive. The genes are TRBV29-1 and TRBJ1-1; TRBD1 matches 7 bases. In DNA form, the CDR3 reads TGCAACGCGACGACAGGGTTTGAAGCTTTCTTT. Translated: CNATTGFEAFF.